The TCR beta chain under discussion was sequenced for a study of T cells in Graves' hyperthyroidism and ophthalmopathy. This clonotype was detected many times. Amplification of TCR beta CDR3 regions used RNA as the template. HTBI primers were the set used in a first-round RT-PCR of the TCR CDR3. TCRdb recomputed calls from the multiplex PCR reads with MiXCR, one row per CDR3 protein. This sample yields about 840,000 distinct CDR3 sequences, of which around 39% are seen a single time; about 9% belongs to the top ten. Each patient was aged 18 to 65 and had newly diagnosed hyperthyroidism of under 2 months' duration. Not enrolled were patients with uncontrolled infection, other autoimmune disease, pregnancy or lactation. Sequencing was performed on blood. This sequence was found in a young man with Graves' hyperthyroidism.

The CDR3 region has the DNA TGCAGCGCAAAGGGACTAGCGAGCACCGGGGAGCTGTTTTTT. Translating gives CSAKGLASTGELFF. J is TRBJ2-2 and V is TRBV29-1; 10 nucleotides match TRBD2. CDR3 size: 14 residues. CDR1 is SQVTM, CDR2 ANQGSEA, per germline. The V segment lost 7 bases and the J segment 4 bases; nucleotides outside the gene matches: 6.